This passage covers 4 T cell receptor beta chains from one sample sequenced in a study of beta chain features in type 1 diabetes. Study-wide results and limits: A moderate, significant TCRB CDR3 shortening appeared in type 1 diabetes across four CD4+ subsets.

The investigators reverse transcribed all of the isolated RNA, so they sequenced expressed TCRB transcripts. Repertoires were generated with immunoSEQ multiplex PCR, while TCRdb's copy carries only in-frame clones and drops some. There are more than 250,000 clones in the sample; roughly 20% occur only once, and around 0.029% lies in the top ten. These receptors lack a known antigen. The sequenced sample was naive CD4+ T cells from blood. Every receptor here comes from a woman aged 40 to 49 with type 1 diabetes.

The chain employs TRBV12-5 and TRBJ1-2; D may be TRBD1 (6 bases). Germline V CDR1 and CDR2: LGHNT, FRNRAP. This CDR3 contains 16 residues. Between the trimmed V and J ends, which lost 2 bases and 8 bases, there was a span of 21 bases. The CDR3 coding sequence is TGTGCTAGTGGTTTGTCGACGGGGGGCTCTCTTCCCGGCTACACCTTC. Translating it yields CASGLSTGGSLPGYTF.

V gene TRBV7-9 combines with J gene TRBJ1-6; perhaps TRBD1 as D (5 bases). Germline values: CDR1 SEHNR, CDR2 FQNEAQ (reference sequence). V lost 3 bases, J lost 8 bases, and 8 bases lay in between. This CDR3 is built from 13 residues. The DNA for the CDR3 is TGTGCCAGCAGCTTTTCGACAGATTCACCCCTCCACTTT. Its protein product is CASSFSTDSPLHF.

The J gene is TRBJ2-1, the V gene TRBV5-4; TRBD2 aligns across 10 bases. This CDR3 contains 16 residues. Germline CDR1 reads SGHNT; CDR2 reads YYREEE (reference sequence). V dropped 4 bases and J dropped 9; count of bases not matched to a gene: 13. The CDR3 protein is CASSGTLAGVVGEQFF. For the CDR3, the DNA is TGTGCCAGCAGCGGCACTCTAGCGGGAGTGGTGGGTGAGCAGTTCTTC.

The V call is TRBV28, the J call TRBJ2-1, with D unresolved. Trimming pared 7 bases from V and 6 bases from J, leaving 13 bases between. The CDR3 consists of 13 residues. Per germline, CDR1 MDHEN and CDR2 SYDVKM. The CDR3 DNA sequence: TGTGCCAGCACTCCCTCCCCGGTCAATGAGCAGTTCTTC. Translation gives CASTPSPVNEQFF.